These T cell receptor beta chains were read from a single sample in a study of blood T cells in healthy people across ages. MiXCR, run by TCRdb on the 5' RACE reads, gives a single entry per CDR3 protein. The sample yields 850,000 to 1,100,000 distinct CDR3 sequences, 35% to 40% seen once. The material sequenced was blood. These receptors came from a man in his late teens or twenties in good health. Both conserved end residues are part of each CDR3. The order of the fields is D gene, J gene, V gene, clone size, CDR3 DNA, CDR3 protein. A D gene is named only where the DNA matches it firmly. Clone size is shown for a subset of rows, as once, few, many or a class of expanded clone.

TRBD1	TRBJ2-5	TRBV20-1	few	TGCAGTGCTAGAGCAGGGGGCAGGGGAGAGACCCAGTACTTC	CSARAGGRGETQYF
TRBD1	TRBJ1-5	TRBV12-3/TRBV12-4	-	TGTGCCAGCAGTCCGGACAGGGTGGATCAGCCCCAGCATTTT	CASSPDRVDQPQHF
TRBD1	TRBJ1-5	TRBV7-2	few	TGTGCCAGCAGCTGGACAGGGAGGGATCAGCCCCAGCATTTT	CASSWTGRDQPQHF
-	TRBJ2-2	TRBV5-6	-	TGTGCCAGCAGCCTACAGAGGAGGAACACCGGGGAGCTGTTTTTT	CASSLQRRNTGELFF
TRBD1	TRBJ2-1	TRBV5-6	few	TGTGCCAGCAGCCAGGGCACAGGGGATTCCTACAATGAGCAGTTCTTC	CASSQGTGDSYNEQFF
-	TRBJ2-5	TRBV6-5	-	TGTGCCAGCAGTAACCTACGACGGACCCAAGAGACCCAGTACTTC	CASSNLRRTQETQYF
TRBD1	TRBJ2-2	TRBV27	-	TGTGCCAGCAGTCACGGACAGGGGGCGGTCGGGGAGCTGTTTTTT	CASSHGQGAVGELFF
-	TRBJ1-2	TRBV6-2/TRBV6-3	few	TGTGCCAGCAGATTGGACGGAACCACGGATGGCTACACCTTC	CASRLDGTTDGYTF
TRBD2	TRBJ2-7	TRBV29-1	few	TGCAGCGTTGGGGGGGGTAGCTCCTACAATGAGCAGTACTTC	CSVGGGSSYNEQYF
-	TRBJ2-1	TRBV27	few	TGTGCCAGCAGCCCACAGGGCTACAATGAGCAGTTCTTC	CASSPQGYNEQFF